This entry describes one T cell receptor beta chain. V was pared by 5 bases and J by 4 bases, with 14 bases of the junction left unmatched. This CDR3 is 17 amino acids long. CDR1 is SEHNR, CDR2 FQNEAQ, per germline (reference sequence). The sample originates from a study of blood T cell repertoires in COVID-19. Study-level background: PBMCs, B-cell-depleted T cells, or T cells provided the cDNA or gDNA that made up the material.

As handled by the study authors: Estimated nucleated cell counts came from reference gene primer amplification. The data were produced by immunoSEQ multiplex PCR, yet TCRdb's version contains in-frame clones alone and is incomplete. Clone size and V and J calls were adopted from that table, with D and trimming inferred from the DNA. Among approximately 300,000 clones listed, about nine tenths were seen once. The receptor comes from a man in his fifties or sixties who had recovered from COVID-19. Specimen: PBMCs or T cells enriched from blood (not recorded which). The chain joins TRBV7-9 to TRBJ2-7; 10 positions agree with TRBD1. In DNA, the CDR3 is TGTGCCAGCAGCCGGGACAGGGGAATTACTCGGTGGTACGAGCAGTACTTC. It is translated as CASSRDRGITRWYEQYF.